Listed below are T cell receptor beta chains from one sample, sequenced in a study of T-cell reconstitution after alpha-beta-depleted transplantation in children. TCRdb re-called the PCR reads with MiXCR, one entry per CDR3 protein. The sample consists of over 550,000 distinct CDR3 sequences, roughly a tenth of them appearing once. Sequences were derived from PBMCs from the stem cell graft donor, sampled from the stem cell graft. Receptors were obtained from a human donor who donated a stem cell graft to a child with acute myeloid leukemia. The CDR3 runs from the conserved cysteine through the conserved F or W. The D gene is left open where the match is weak. The size entry is marked missing in some rows and otherwise reads once, few, many or a size class.

NA,NA,TRBJ1-2,TRBV29-1,CSATGLLGIYGYTF,TGCAGCGCGACCGGGCTTTTGGGGATCTATGGCTACACCTTC
few,NA,TRBJ1-2,TRBV15,CATSRDRSSRGYGYTF,TGTGCCACCAGCAGAGATCGTTCTTCCCGAGGGTATGGCTACACCTTC
few,NA,TRBJ1-6,TRBV20-1,CSAEAGISSYNSPLHF,TGCAGTGCCGAGGCGGGGATAAGCTCCTATAATTCACCCCTCCACTTT
NA,NA,TRBJ1-4,TRBV7-9,CASSPDWGAGEKLFF,TGTGCCAGCAGCCCTGACTGGGGGGCAGGTGAAAAACTGTTTTTT
NA,TRBD1,TRBJ1-1,TRBV7-9,CASSSLRGQGANEAFF,TGTGCCAGCAGCTCCCTTAGGGGACAGGGGGCTAATGAAGCTTTCTTT
few,NA,TRBJ1-1,TRBV2,CAILTTGPTEAFF,TGTGCCATCTTAACGACAGGACCTACTGAAGCTTTCTTT
NA,NA,TRBJ2-2,TRBV5-1,CASSLESRGTGELFF,TGCGCCAGCAGCTTGGAAAGTCGAGGAACCGGGGAGCTGTTTTTT
few,TRBD2,TRBJ2-1,TRBV6-2/TRBV6-3,CASSFRTSGQNNEQFF,TGTGCCAGCAGTTTCCGAACTAGCGGACAGAACAATGAGCAGTTCTTC
NA,TRBD1,TRBJ2-7,TRBV12-3/TRBV12-4,CASSSPDRGLGEQYF,TGTGCCAGCAGTTCCCCAGACAGGGGGCTGGGAGAGCAGTACTTC
NA,NA,TRBJ2-1,TRBV12-3/TRBV12-4,CASSLLSSEQFF,TGTGCCAGCAGTCTCCTTAGTAGTGAGCAGTTCTTC
NA,NA,TRBJ1-6,TRBV18,CASSPQAQGVGAPLHF,TGTGCCAGCTCACCACAAGCGCAAGGCGTCGGGGCACCCCTCCACTTT
NA,TRBD2,TRBJ2-1,TRBV12-3/TRBV12-4,CASSPSSGRLVDEQFF,TGTGCCAGCAGTCCATCTAGCGGGAGGCTTGTGGATGAGCAGTTCTTC
few,NA,TRBJ2-1,TRBV20-1,CSPLGPRNEQFF,TGCAGTCCCCTCGGTCCGAGAAATGAGCAGTTCTTC
many,NA,TRBJ2-1,TRBV9,CASSVGGQDEQFF,TGTGCCAGCAGCGTAGGAGGTCAGGATGAGCAGTTCTTC
NA,NA,TRBJ2-1,TRBV7-9,CASSLGVGWGNEQFF,TGTGCCAGCAGCTTAGGCGTCGGATGGGGCAATGAGCAGTTCTTC
NA,TRBD2,TRBJ2-1,TRBV5-1,CASSPVSGRENEQFF,TGCGCCAGCAGCCCCGTAAGCGGGAGGGAGAATGAGCAGTTCTTC
NA,NA,TRBJ2-2,TRBV20-1,CSATRAGVNTGELFF,TGCAGTGCGACCCGGGCAGGGGTTAACACCGGGGAGCTGTTTTTT
many,NA,TRBJ2-2,TRBV7-3,CASRQDHNTGELFF,TGTGCCAGCCGACAGGACCACAACACCGGGGAGCTGTTTTTT
few,TRBD2,TRBJ2-1,TRBV7-9,CASSPASGLTADEQFF,TGTGCCAGCAGCCCAGCTAGCGGACTTACTGCGGATGAGCAGTTCTTC
many,TRBD2,TRBJ2-1,TRBV5-1,CASSLTTSGSSYNEQFF,TGCGCCAGCAGCTTGACGACTAGCGGGAGCTCCTACAATGAGCAGTTCTTC
few,TRBD2,TRBJ2-3,TRBV7-8,CASKREALTDTQYF,TGTGCCAGCAAACGGGAGGCACTCACAGATACGCAGTATTTT
many,TRBD2,TRBJ2-1,TRBV7-9,CASSLGGSPYNEQFF,TGTGCCAGCAGCTTAGGCGGGAGCCCCTACAATGAGCAGTTCTTC
many,TRBD1,TRBJ2-5,TRBV6-5,CASSYQGVVSETQYF,TGTGCCAGCAGTTACCAGGGGGTGGTGTCGGAGACCCAGTACTTC
many,NA,TRBJ2-1,TRBV20-1,CSARDPSLASFPYNEQFF,TGCAGTGCTAGAGATCCCTCCCTGGCTAGCTTCCCCTACAATGAGCAGTTCTTC
few,TRBD1,TRBJ1-2,TRBV20-1,CSAWRTGGTRSYGYTF,TGCAGTGCGTGGAGGACAGGGGGTACTAGGTCCTATGGCTACACCTTC
few,TRBD2,TRBJ2-1,TRBV12-3/TRBV12-4,CASGHLAGGSSYNEQFF,TGTGCCAGCGGCCATTTAGCGGGAGGGAGCTCCTACAATGAGCAGTTCTTC
NA,NA,TRBJ2-1,TRBV9,CASSAAQSYNEQFF,TGTGCCAGCAGCGCAGCTCAGAGTTACAATGAGCAGTTCTTC
few,NA,TRBJ1-2,TRBV29-1,CSVELANYGYTF,TGCAGCGTTGAACTGGCCAACTATGGCTACACCTTC
few,NA,TRBJ1-1,TRBV2,CASSEFRQVNTEAFF,TGTGCCAGCAGTGAATTTAGACAGGTGAACACTGAAGCTTTCTTT
many,NA,TRBJ2-1,TRBV7-2,CASSYGLSNEQFF,TGTGCCAGCAGCTATGGACTGTCCAATGAGCAGTTCTTC
many,TRBD2,TRBJ2-3,TRBV12-3/TRBV12-4,CASVPRTGLTIDTQYF,TGTGCCAGCGTCCCCAGAACGGGACTAACGATAGATACGCAGTATTTT
few,NA,TRBJ1-5,TRBV12-3/TRBV12-4,CASSLGPAPQHF,TGTGCCAGCAGTTTAGGACCCGCGCCCCAGCATTTT
NA,TRBD1,TRBJ1-2,TRBV4-3,CASSQDPQGAGYTF,TGCGCCAGCAGCCAAGATCCCCAGGGGGCCGGCTACACCTTC
NA,NA,TRBJ2-5,TRBV12-3/TRBV12-4,CASSLGELETYQETQYF,TGTGCCAGCAGTTTAGGGGAACTTGAAACGTACCAAGAGACCCAGTACTTC
once,TRBD2,TRBJ2-1,TRBV9,CASSATSGPYNEQFF,TGTGCCAGCAGCGCAACTAGCGGACCCTACAATGAGCAGTTCTTC
NA,TRBD1,TRBJ2-3,TRBV2,CASRWTGMADTQYF,TGTGCCAGCAGGTGGACAGGGATGGCAGATACGCAGTATTTT
many,NA,TRBJ1-2,TRBV28,CASRPGLGRWGYTF,TGTGCCAGCAGACCCGGCCTGGGGCGATGGGGCTACACCTTC
many,TRBD1,TRBJ1-1,TRBV12-3/TRBV12-4,CASSLNTGGTEAFF,TGTGCCAGCAGTTTAAATACAGGGGGCACTGAAGCTTTCTTT
NA,NA,TRBJ1-2,TRBV30,CAWDSRGYTF,TGTGCCTGGGACTCAAGGGGCTACACCTTC
few,NA,TRBJ2-4,TRBV7-8,CASSGQSLAKNIQYF,TGTGCCAGCAGCGGACAGTCGCTAGCCAAAAACATTCAGTACTTC
once,TRBD1,TRBJ1-1,TRBV6-5,CASSTTDRAPEAFF,TGTGCCAGCAGTACTACGGACAGGGCCCCTGAAGCTTTCTTT
NA,NA,TRBJ1-6,TRBV7-2,CASSLRGSSSPLHF,TGTGCCAGCAGCTTAAGGGGAAGTAGTTCACCCCTCCACTTT
NA,NA,TRBJ2-6,TRBV7-3,CASSLSIVTRSGANVLTF,TGTGCCAGCAGCTTATCGATAGTTACACGATCTGGGGCCAACGTCCTGACTTTC
few,TRBD2,TRBJ2-7,TRBV10-3,CAISVGSGSHEQYF,TGTGCCATCAGTGTAGGGAGCGGGAGCCACGAGCAGTACTTC
NA,TRBD2,TRBJ2-5,TRBV9,CASSPKSGVGQETQYF,TGTGCCAGCAGCCCAAAGAGCGGGGTAGGACAAGAGACCCAGTACTTC
many,TRBD2,TRBJ2-3,TRBV12-3/TRBV12-4,CASIFGLAVTDTQYF,TGTGCCAGCATCTTCGGACTAGCGGTTACAGATACGCAGTATTTT
NA,TRBD2,TRBJ2-7,TRBV20-1,CSARDLTSAGNEQYF,TGCAGTGCTAGAGATCTGACTAGCGCTGGGAACGAGCAGTACTTC
many,TRBD2,TRBJ2-3,TRBV12-3/TRBV12-4,CASSSQTSGSSTDTQYF,TGTGCCAGCAGTTCCCAGACTAGCGGGAGTAGCACAGATACGCAGTATTTT
few,NA,TRBJ1-1,TRBV29-1,CSVFRGRGTEAFF,TGCAGCGTTTTTAGGGGAAGAGGAACTGAAGCTTTCTTT
few,NA,TRBJ1-1,TRBV7-2,CASSQAHRVNTEAFF,TGTGCCAGCAGCCAAGCGCACAGGGTAAACACTGAAGCTTTCTTT
few,NA,TRBJ1-3,TRBV5-1,CASLEPSGNTIYF,TGCGCCAGCTTAGAGCCCTCTGGAAACACCATATATTTT
NA,NA,TRBJ1-5,TRBV10-3,CAISDAGTHNQPQHF,TGTGCCATCAGTGACGCCGGGACTCACAATCAGCCCCAGCATTTT
few,NA,TRBJ2-3,TRBV24-1,CATSAGRITDTQYF,TGTGCCACCAGTGCGGGGCGGATCACAGATACGCAGTATTTT
NA,TRBD2,TRBJ2-7,TRBV5-6,CASFGLAGSYEQYF,TGTGCCAGCTTTGGACTAGCGGGTTCCTACGAGCAGTACTTC
few,TRBD1,TRBJ2-1,TRBV3-1,CASSRQGARQFF,TGTGCCAGCAGCCGACAGGGAGCAAGGCAGTTCTTC
few,NA,TRBJ2-6,TRBV20-1,CSARDRTGLSGANVLTF,TGCAGTGCTAGAGATCGAACGGGTCTCTCTGGGGCCAACGTCCTGACTTTC
many,NA,TRBJ1-4,TRBV7-2,CASSLAFGEKLFF,TGTGCCAGCAGCTTAGCCTTTGGCGAAAAACTGTTTTTT